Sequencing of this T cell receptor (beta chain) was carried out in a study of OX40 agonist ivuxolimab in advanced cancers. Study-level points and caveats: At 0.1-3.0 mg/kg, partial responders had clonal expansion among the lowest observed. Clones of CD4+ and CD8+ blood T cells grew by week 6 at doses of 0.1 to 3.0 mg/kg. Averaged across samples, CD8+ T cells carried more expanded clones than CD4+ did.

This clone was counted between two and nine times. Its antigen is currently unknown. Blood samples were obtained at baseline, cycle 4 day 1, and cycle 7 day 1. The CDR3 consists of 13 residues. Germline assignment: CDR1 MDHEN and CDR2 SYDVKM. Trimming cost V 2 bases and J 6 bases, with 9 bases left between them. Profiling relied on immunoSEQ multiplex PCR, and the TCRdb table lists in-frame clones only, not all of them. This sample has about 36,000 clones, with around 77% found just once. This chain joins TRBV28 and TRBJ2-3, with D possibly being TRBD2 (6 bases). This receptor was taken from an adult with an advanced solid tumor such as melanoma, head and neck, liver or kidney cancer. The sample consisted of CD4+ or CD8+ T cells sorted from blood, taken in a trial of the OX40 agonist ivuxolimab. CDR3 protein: CASSLQRVDTQYF. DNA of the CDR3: TGTGCCAGCAGTTTACAGCGGGTTGATACGCAGTATTTT.